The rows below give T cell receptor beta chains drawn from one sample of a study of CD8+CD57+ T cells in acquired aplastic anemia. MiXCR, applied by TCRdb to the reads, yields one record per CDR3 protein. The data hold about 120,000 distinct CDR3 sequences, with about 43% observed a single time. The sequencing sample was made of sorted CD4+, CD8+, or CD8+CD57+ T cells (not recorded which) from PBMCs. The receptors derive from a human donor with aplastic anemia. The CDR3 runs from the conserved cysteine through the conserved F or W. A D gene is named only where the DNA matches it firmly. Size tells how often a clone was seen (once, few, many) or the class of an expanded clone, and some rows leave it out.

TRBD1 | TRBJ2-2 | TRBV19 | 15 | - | TGTGCCAGTAGTTTCGGACAGGGTAACACCGGGGAGCTGTTTTTT | CASSFGQGNTGELFF
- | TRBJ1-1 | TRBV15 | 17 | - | TGTGCCACCAGTCCTTCCTTAAAATTTTACATGAACACTGAAGCTTTCTTT | CATSPSLKFYMNTEAFF
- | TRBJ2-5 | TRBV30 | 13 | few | TGTGCCTGGAGTGTACGACAACAAGAGACCCAGTACTTC | CAWSVRQQETQYF
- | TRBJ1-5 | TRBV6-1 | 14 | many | TGTGCCAGCAGAAAAATCGGACAGAGCAAAACCCAGCATTTT | CASRKIGQSKTQHF
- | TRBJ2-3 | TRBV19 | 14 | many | TGTGCCAGTACCCTCGGACGGGGGACAGATACGCAGTATTTT | CASTLGRGTDTQYF
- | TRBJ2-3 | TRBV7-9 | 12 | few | TGTGCCAGCAGCCATGGGGGTGATACGCAGTATTTT | CASSHGGDTQYF
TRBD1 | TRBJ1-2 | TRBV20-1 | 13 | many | TGCAGTGTAGAGGGGGCAGGAGGCTATGGCTACACCTTC | CSVEGAGGYGYTF
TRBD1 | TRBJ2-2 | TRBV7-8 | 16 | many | TGTGGATTCCACCCCCCCGACAGGGGACTTTCCGGGGAGCTGTTTTTT | CGFHPPDRGLSGELFF
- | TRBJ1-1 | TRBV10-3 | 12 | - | TGTGCCATCACTAGAGGGAACACCGAAGCTTTCTTT | CAITRGNTEAFF
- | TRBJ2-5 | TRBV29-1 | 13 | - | TGCGGCACCCGGGACGTCCGACAAGAGACCCAATACTTC | CGTRDVRQETQYF
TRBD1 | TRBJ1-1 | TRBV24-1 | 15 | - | TGTGCCACCAGTGCCACTGGACAGGGGGAGACTGAAGCTTTCTTT | CATSATGQGETEAFF
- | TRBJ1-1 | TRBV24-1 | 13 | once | TGTGCCACCAGCGCGACAACAAACACTGAAGCTTTCTTT | CATSATTNTEAFF
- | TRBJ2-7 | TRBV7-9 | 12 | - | TGTGCCCACTGGGATGGGGTAAACGAGCAGTACTTC | CAHWDGVNEQYF
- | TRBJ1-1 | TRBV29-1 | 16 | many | TGCAGCGTTGTTCAAAACAAGATAAATTTGAACACTGAAGCTTTCTTT | CSVVQNKINLNTEAFF
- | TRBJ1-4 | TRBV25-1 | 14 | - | TGTGCCAGCAGTGAAGGACTACTGCCAGGAAAACTGTTTTTT | CASSEGLLPGKLFF
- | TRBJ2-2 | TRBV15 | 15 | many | TGTGCCACCAGCAGAGCATACGCGAACACCGGGGAGCTGTTTTTT | CATSRAYANTGELFF
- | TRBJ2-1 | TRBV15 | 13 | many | TGTGCCACCAGCCCAGCCAGCCTGAATGAGCAGTTCTTC | CATSPASLNEQFF
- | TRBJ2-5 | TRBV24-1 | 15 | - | TGTGCCACCAGTGATCCTGCGACTAGTCAAGAGACCCAGTACTTC | CATSDPATSQETQYF
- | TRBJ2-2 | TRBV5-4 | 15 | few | TGTGCCAGCAAAAGCGGACAGCCGAACACCGGGGAGCTGTTTTTT | CASKSGQPNTGELFF
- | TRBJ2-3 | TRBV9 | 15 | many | TGTGCCAGCAGCGCGAGGGGAGATAGCACAGATACGCAGTATTTT | CASSARGDSTDTQYF
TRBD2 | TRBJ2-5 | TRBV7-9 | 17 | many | TGTGCCAGCAGCTTGGGTCCCGGGACTAACCACCAAGAGACCCAGTACTTC | CASSLGPGTNHQETQYF
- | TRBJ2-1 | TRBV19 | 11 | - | TGTGTCAGTAGTAGTCGTTATGAGCAGTTCTTC | CVSSSRYEQFF
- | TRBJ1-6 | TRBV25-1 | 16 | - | TGTGCCAGCGGGGACATTGACAGCAAAGATAATTCACCCCTCCACTTT | CASGDIDSKDNSPLHF
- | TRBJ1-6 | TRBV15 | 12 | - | TGTGCCACCCATAATTATAATTCACCCCTCCACTTT | CATHNYNSPLHF
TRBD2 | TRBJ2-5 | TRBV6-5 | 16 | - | TGTGCCAGCAGTTATCGACTAGCGGGGGGTAGAGAGACCCAGTACTTC | CASSYRLAGGRETQYF
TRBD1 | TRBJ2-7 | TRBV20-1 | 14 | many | TGCAGTGCACAAGGACAGGGGAGGTTTTACGAGCAGTACTTC | CSAQGQGRFYEQYF
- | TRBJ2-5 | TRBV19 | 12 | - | TGTGCCAGTAGTATATTGGGGGAGACCCAGTACTTC | CASSILGETQYF
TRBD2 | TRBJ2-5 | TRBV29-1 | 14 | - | TGCAGCGTTGAAGAGGGACTAGCGGGGGTGGCCCAGTACTTC | CSVEEGLAGVAQYF
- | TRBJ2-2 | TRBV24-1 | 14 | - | TGTGCCACCAGTGATTCCCTTAACACCGGGGAGCTGTTTTTT | CATSDSLNTGELFF
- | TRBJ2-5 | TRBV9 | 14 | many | TGTGCCAGCAGCGCCGTATTCGGGGGAGAGACCCAGTACTTC | CASSAVFGGETQYF
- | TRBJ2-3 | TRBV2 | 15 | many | TGTGCCAGCAACCTACTAGGTGCTAGCACAGATACGCAGTATTTT | CASNLLGASTDTQYF
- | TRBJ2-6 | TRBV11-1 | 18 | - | TGTGCCAGCAGCCTAGGACCGCAGGTCCGCTCTGGGGCCAACGTCCTGACTTTC | CASSLGPQVRSGANVLTF
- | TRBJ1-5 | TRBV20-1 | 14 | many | TGCAGTGCGAATATAGGTCGGGGCAATCAGCCCCAGCATTTT | CSANIGRGNQPQHF
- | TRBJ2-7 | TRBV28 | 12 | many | TGTGCCAGCAGTTACTTAAACTACGAGCAGTACTTC | CASSYLNYEQYF
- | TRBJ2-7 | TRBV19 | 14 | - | TGTGCCAGTAGTCCACGGGGCGCAGGTTACGAGCAGTACTTC | CASSPRGAGYEQYF
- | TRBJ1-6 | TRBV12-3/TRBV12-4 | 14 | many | TGTGCCAGCCTCGGTAGCTCCTATAATTCACCCCTCCACTTT | CASLGSSYNSPLHF
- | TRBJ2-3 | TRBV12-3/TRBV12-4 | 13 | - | TGTGCCAGCAGTTTAGGGGTTACAGATACGCAGTATTTT | CASSLGVTDTQYF
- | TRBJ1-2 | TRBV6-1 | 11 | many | TGTGCCAGCAACGACAGACATGGCTACACCTTC | CASNDRHGYTF
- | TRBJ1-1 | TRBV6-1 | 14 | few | TGTGCCAGCTCATACCGGCGGGGCAACACTGAAGCTTTCTTT | CASSYRRGNTEAFF
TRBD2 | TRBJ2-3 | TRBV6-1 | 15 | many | TGTGCCAGCAGTCAAGCGGGGGCCATCACAGATACGCAGTATTTT | CASSQAGAITDTQYF
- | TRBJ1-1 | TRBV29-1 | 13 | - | TGCAGCGCAGGGTGGGGAACTGGGACTGAAGCTTTCTTT | CSAGWGTGTEAFF
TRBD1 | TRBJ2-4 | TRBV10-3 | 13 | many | TGTGCCATCAGATCCGGGACAGAGGACATTCAGTACTTC | CAIRSGTEDIQYF
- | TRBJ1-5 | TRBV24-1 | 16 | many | TGTGCCACCCAGGGGTCCTGGGGTTTTAGCAATCAGCCCCAGCATTTT | CATQGSWGFSNQPQHF
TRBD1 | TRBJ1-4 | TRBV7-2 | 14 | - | TGTGCCAGACCAGCAAGGGGGCGAGGGAATGAACTGTTTTTT | CARPARGRGNELFF
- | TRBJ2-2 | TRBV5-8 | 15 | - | TGTGCCAGCTTCGAGAGGGGGACCAACACCGGGGAGCTGTTTTTT | CASFERGTNTGELFF
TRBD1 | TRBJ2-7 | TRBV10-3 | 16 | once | TGTGCCAGCAGTGAGTCCCACGGGACAGGGAACTACGAGCAGTACTTC | CASSESHGTGNYEQYF
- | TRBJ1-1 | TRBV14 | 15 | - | TGTGCCAGCAGCTGGGAGGCAGGGCAGATGACTGAAGCTTTCTTT | CASSWEAGQMTEAFF
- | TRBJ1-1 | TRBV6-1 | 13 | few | TGTGCCAGCAGTGAATCGCGGGGGTTTGAAGCTTTCTTT | CASSESRGFEAFF
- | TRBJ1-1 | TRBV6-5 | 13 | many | TGTGCCAGCAGTTACGTGGGGACGGGTGAAGCTTTCTTT | CASSYVGTGEAFF
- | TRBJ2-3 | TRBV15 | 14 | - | TGTGCTACCCAGCCAGGACAGACCACAGATACGCAGTATTTT | CATQPGQTTDTQYF
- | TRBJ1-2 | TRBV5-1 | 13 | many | TGCGCCAGCAGCCGGACACTTGACGGGGGCTACACCTTC | CASSRTLDGGYTF
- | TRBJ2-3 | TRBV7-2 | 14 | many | TGTGCCAGCAGCTTAAACCCTTCCACAGATACGCAGTATTTT | CASSLNPSTDTQYF
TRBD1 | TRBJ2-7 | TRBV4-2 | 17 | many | TGTGCCAGCAGCCTGCACCTAACGGACAGGGGAACCTACGAGCAGTACTTC | CASSLHLTDRGTYEQYF
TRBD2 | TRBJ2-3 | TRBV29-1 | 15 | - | TGCAGCGTTCGACTAGCGGGGGGCCGCACAGATACGCAGTATTTT | CSVRLAGGRTDTQYF
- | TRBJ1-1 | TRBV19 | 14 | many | TGTGCCAGTAGCCCCCGGACCCTGAACACTGAAGCTTTCTTT | CASSPRTLNTEAFF
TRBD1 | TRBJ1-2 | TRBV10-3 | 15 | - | TGTGCCATCATTGGACCGGGACAGGGTGTATATGGCTACACCTTC | CAIIGPGQGVYGYTF